The 3 T cell receptor beta chains below come from one sample, sequenced in a study of identical twins. TCRdb called the 5' RACE reads again in MiXCR, with one record for every CDR3 protein. This sample has approximately 530,000 distinct CDR3 sequences; 20% to 25% occur once, and the top ten carry more than 0.4%. In addition, the sample was reused for a study of yellow fever vaccine responses in identical twins.

Material: CD4+ T cells sorted from blood. Source of these receptors: a woman between 18 and 29 years old in good health.

The chain employs TRBV3-1 and TRBJ2-7; D possibly corresponds to TRBD1 (6 bases). Germline V gives CDR1 LGHDT, CDR2 YNNKEL (reference sequence). V was trimmed by 0 bases and J by 7 bases, leaving 13 bases between them. The CDR3 sequence is 14 residues long. The DNA of the CDR3 is TGTGCCAGCAGCCAAGAGTACAGGGTGTGGGAGCAGTACTTC. It encodes CASSQEYRVWEQYF.

The CDR3 DNA sequence: TGTGCCATCACCGACCGGGACAGGGGGACCACTGAAGCTTTCTTT. Translation: CAITDRDRGTTEAFF. The gene calls are TRBV10-3 and TRBJ1-1, with TRBD1 matching 11 bases. V dropped 7 bases and J dropped 4; count of bases not matched to a gene: 8. The CDR3 has 15 residues. Looked up from germline, CDR1 is ENHRY and CDR2 is SYGVKD.

This clonotype came up a few times. The junction departs from the called germline gene at one end, perhaps through a read error. The rearrangement uses TRBV2 and TRBJ2-3; 7 bases line up with TRBD2. Per the germline V gene, CDR1 is SNHLY and CDR2 is FYNNEI. This CDR3 has 18 amino acids. As DNA, the CDR3 is TGTGCCTGCAGTCTTAAAGGGACGGGCGGGGGACCCACAGATACGCAGTATTTT. It yields the protein CACSLKGTGGGPTDTQYF.